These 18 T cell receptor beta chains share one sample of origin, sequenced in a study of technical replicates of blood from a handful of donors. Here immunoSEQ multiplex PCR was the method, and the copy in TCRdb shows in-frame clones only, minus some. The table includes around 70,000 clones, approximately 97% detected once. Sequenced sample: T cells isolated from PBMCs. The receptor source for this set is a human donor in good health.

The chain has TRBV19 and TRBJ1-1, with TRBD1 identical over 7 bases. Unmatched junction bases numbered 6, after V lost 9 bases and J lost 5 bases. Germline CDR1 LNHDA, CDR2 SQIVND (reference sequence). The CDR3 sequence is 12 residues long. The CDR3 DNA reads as TGTGCCAGCAGACAGGGAAGTACTGAAGCTTTCTTT. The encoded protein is CASRQGSTEAFF.

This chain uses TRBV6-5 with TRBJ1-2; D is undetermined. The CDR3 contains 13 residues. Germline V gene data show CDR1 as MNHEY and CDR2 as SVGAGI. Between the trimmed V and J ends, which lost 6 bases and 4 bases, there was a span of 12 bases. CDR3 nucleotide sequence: TGTGCCAGCAGCATAACTCAATCCTATGGCTACACCTTC. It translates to CASSITQSYGYTF.

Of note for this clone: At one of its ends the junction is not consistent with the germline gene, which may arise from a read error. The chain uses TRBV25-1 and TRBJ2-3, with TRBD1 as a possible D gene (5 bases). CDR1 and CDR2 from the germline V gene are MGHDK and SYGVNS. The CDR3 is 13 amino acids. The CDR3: CASSEGARSVSDF. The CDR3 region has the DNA TGTGCCAGCAGTGAAGGGGCGCGGAGCGTATCGGATTTT.

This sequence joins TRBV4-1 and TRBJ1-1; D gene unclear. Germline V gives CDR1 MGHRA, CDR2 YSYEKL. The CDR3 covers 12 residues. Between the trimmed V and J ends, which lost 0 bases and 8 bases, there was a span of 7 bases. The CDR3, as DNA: TGCGCCAGCAGCCAAGATAGCCGGGAAGCTTTCTTT. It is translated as CASSQDSREAFF.

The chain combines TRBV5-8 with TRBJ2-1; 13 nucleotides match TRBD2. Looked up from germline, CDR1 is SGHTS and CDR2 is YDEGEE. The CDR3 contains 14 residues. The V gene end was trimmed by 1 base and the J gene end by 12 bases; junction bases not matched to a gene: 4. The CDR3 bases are TGTGCCAGCAGCTTGTACACTAGCGGGAGGGGGCAGTTCTTC. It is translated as CASSLYTSGRGQFF.

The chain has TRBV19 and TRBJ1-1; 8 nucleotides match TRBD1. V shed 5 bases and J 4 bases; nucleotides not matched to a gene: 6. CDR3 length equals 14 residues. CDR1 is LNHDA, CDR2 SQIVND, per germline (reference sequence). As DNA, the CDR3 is TGTGCCAGTAGTGGCTGGACAGGGAGCACTGAAGCTTTCTTT. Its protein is CASSGWTGSTEAFF.

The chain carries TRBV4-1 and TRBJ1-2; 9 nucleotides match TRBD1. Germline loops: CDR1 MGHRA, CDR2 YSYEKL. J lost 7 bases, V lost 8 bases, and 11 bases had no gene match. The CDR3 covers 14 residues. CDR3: CASGWDRARSGYTF. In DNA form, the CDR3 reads TGCGCCAGCGGCTGGGACAGGGCTCGAAGTGGCTACACCTTC.

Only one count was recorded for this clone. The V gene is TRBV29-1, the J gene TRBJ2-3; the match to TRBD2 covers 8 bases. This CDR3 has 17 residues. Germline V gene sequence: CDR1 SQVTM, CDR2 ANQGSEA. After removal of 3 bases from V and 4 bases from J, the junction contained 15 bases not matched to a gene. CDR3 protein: CSVDGGGNRVHADTQYF. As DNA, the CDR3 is TGCAGCGTTGACGGGGGGGGTAACAGGGTTCATGCAGATACGCAGTATTTT.

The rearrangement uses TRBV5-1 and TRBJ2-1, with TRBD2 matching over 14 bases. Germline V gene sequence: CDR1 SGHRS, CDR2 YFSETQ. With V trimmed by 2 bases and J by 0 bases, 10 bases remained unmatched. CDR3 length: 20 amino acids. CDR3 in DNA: TGCGCCAGCAGCTTACGGACTAGCGGGGGGTCCCCTAGCTCCTACAATGAGCAGTTCTTC. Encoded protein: CASSLRTSGGSPSSYNEQFF.

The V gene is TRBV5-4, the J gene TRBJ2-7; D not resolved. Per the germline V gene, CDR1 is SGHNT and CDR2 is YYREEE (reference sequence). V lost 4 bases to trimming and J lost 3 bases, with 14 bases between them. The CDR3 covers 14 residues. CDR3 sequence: CASSPESRSYEQYF. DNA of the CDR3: TGTGCCAGCAGCCCGGAGTCCCGAAGCTACGAGCAGTACTTC.

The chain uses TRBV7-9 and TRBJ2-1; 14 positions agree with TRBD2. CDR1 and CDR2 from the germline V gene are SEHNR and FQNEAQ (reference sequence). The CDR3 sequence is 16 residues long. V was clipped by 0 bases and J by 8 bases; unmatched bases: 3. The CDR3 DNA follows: TGTGCCAGCAGCTTAGCAGGGACTAGCGGGAGCTATGAGCAGTTCTTC. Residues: CASSLAGTSGSYEQFF.

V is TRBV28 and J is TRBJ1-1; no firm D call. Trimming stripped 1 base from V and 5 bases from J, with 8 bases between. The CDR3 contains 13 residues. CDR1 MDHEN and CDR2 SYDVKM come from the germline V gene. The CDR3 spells CASSLLVWTEAFF. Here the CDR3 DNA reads TGTGCCAGCAGTTTATTAGTGTGGACTGAAGCTTTCTTT.

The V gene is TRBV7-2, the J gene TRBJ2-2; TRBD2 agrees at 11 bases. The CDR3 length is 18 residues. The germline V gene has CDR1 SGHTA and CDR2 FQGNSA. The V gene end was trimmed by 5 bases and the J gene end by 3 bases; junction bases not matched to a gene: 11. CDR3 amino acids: CASSRLAGYGAYTGELFF. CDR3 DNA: TGTGCCAGCAGCAGACTAGCGGGATATGGTGCGTACACCGGGGAGCTGTTTTTT.

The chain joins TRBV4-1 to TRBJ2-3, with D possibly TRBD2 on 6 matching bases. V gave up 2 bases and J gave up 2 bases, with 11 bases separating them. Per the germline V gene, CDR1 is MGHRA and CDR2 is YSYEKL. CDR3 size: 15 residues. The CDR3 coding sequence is TGCGCCAGCAGCCAAACCGGGACTCCCACAGATACGCAGTATTTT. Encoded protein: CASSQTGTPTDTQYF.

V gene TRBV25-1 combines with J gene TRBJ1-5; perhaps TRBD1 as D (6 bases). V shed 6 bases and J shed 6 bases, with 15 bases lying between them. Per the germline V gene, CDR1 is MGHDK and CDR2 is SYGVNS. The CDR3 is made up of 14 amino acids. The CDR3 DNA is TGTGCCAGCAGCGTTACAGGGTTCGGTCAGCCCCAGCATTTT. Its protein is CASSVTGFGQPQHF.

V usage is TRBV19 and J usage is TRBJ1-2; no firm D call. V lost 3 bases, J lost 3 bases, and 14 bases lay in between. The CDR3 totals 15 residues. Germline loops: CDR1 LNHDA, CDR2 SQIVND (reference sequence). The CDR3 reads CASSIDIGRDYGYTF. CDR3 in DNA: TGTGCCAGTAGTATCGATATCGGTCGGGACTATGGCTACACCTTC. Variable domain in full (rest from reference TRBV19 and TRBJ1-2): DGGITQSPKYLFRKEGQNVTLSCEQNLNHDAMYWYRQDPGQGLRLIYYSQIVNDFQKGDIAEGYSVSREKKESFPLTVTSAQKNPTAFYLCASSIDIGRDYGYTFGSGTRLTVV.

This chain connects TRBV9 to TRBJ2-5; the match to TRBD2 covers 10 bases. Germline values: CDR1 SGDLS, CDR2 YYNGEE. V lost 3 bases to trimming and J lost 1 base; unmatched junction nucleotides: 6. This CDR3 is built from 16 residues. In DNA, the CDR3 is TGTGCCAGCAGCGAAGCTAGCGGGGGACTCCAAGAGACCCAGTACTTC. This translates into CASSEASGGLQETQYF.

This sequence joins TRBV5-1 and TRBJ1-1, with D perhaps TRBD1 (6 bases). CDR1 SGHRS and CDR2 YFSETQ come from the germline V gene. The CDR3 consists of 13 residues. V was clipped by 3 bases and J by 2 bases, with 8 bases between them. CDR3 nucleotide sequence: TGCGCCAGCAGCTCAGGGACAAACACTGAAGCTTTCTTT. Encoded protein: CASSSGTNTEAFF. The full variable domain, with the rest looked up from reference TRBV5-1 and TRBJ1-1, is KAGVTQTPRYLIKTRGQQVTLSCSPISGHRSVSWYQQTPGQGLQFLFEYFSETQRNKGNFPGRFSGRQFSNSRSEMNVSTLELGDSALYLCASSSGTNTEAFFGQGTRLTVV.